Following are 24 T cell receptor beta chains from one sample sequenced in a study of blood T cell repertoires in COVID-19. Generated by immunoSEQ multiplex PCR, the TCRdb table keeps only in-frame clones and is missing some. The sample holds 100,000 to 150,000 clones, 74% seen once. Sequencing used peripheral blood. The source is a man aged 60-69 years with acute or convalescent COVID-19.

The V and J genes are TRBV5-1 and TRBJ1-2; 8 nucleotides match TRBD1. Germline-derived CDR1 and CDR2 are SGHRS and YFSETQ. The CDR3 is made up of 15 amino acids. Unmatched junction bases numbered 7, after V lost 3 bases and J lost 3 bases. CDR3: CASSYRTGRDYGYTF. DNA for the CDR3: TGCGCCAGCAGCTATCGGACAGGGAGGGACTATGGCTACACCTTC.

The V gene is TRBV7-8, the J gene TRBJ2-7, with a tentative D call TRBD2 (6 bases). The CDR3 is 13 residues long. V lost 3 bases and J 3 bases, leaving 9 bases between the germline ends. Germline V gene sequence: CDR1 SGHVS, CDR2 FQNEAQ. CDR3 in DNA: TGTGCCAGCAGCTTGCGGGGAGACTACGAGCAGTACTTC. The encoded protein is CASSLRGDYEQYF.

The V and J genes are TRBV6-2 or TRBV6-3 and TRBJ2-3; a possible D gene is TRBD1 (6 bases). The CDR3 spans 16 residues. The V end was cut by 0 bases, the J end by 4 bases, with 14 bases between. CDR1 and CDR2 (germline): MNHEY, SVGEGT. The DNA of the CDR3 is TGTGCCAGCAGTTACTCGAAGTACAGGGTACCAGATACGCAGTATTTT. As protein: CASSYSKYRVPDTQYF.

This clone was observed a single time. V usage is TRBV18 and J usage is TRBJ2-1; 10 positions match TRBD2. Germline values: CDR1 KGHSH, CDR2 LQKENI. J lost 7 bases, V lost 2 bases, and 8 bases had no gene match. CDR3 size: 16 residues. The CDR3 here is CASSPGALAGLNEQFF. DNA for the CDR3: TGTGCCAGCTCACCAGGGGCACTAGCGGGATTGAATGAGCAGTTCTTC.

The chain is built from TRBV7-8 and TRBJ2-6; D call uncertain. Trimming removed 5 bases from V and 0 bases from J, with 20 bases in between. CDR1 is SGHVS and CDR2 is FQNEAQ in the germline V gene. CDR3 length: 19 residues. CDR3 amino acids: CASSRANWLTNSGANVLTF. The CDR3 region has the DNA TGTGCCAGCAGCCGGGCCAATTGGTTAACCAACTCTGGGGCCAACGTCCTGACTTTC.

The J gene is TRBJ1-5, the V gene TRBV21-1; the DNA was not compared with TRBD1, the D call given in the table. TRBV21-1 is recorded as a pseudogene. The CDR3 consists of 12 residues. The CDR3 here is CASIRQGQPQHF. The CDR3 bases are TGTGCCAGCATCAGACAGGGCCAGCCCCAGCATTTT.

This rearrangement joins TRBV7-6 to TRBJ2-1; weak D call: TRBD2 (5 bases). Germline CDR1 and CDR2: SGHVS and FNYEAQ. The CDR3 contains 14 residues. Trimming removed 2 bases from V and 3 bases from J, with 8 bases in between. CDR3 in DNA: TGTGCCAGCAGCTTACAAGCGGACTACAATGAGCAGTTCTTC. The encoded protein is CASSLQADYNEQFF.

V and J are TRBV5-6 and TRBJ2-3; weak D call: TRBD1 (5 bases). V was cut by 2 bases and J by 0 bases, with 13 bases left in between. Germline assignment: CDR1 SGHDT and CDR2 YYEEEE. This CDR3 is built from 16 residues. In DNA, the CDR3 is TGTGCCAGCAGCTTATTTACAGGTACTAGCACAGATACGCAGTATTTT. It yields the protein CASSLFTGTSTDTQYF.

This chain joins TRBV7-6 and TRBJ2-3; 13 bases agree with TRBD2. In germline, CDR1 is SGHVS, CDR2 FNYEAQ. The J segment lost 1 base and the V segment lost 5 bases, leaving 9 bases of the junction unmatched. This CDR3 has 18 residues. CDR3 amino acids: CASSTLAGGPRGTDTQYF. The CDR3, as DNA: TGTGCCAGCAGCACACTAGCGGGGGGGCCTAGGGGCACAGATACGCAGTATTTT. The entire variable domain, with the rest obtained from reference TRBV7-6 and TRBJ2-3, is as follows: GAGVSQSPRYKVTKRGQDVALRCDPISGHVSLYWYRQALGQGPEFLTYFNYEAQQDKSGLPNDRFSAERPEGSISTLTIQRTEQRDSAMYRCASSTLAGGPRGTDTQYFGPGTRLTVL.

The chain is built from TRBV6-6 and TRBJ2-1; tentative D call: TRBD2 (5 bases). V lost 9 bases, J lost 3 bases, and 18 bases lay in between. The CDR3 spans 15 residues. Per germline, CDR1 MNHNY and CDR2 SVGAGI (reference sequence). The CDR3, as DNA: TGTGCCAGTTCCCTTGAGGGAACCGACTACAATGAGCAGTTCTTC. Its protein is CASSLEGTDYNEQFF.

This clone was counted between two and nine times. The chain joins TRBV24-1 to TRBJ1-5, with 8 nucleotides matching TRBD1. The trim removed 2 bases at V and 2 bases at J, leaving 4 bases unmatched. Germline V lookup: CDR1 KGHDR, CDR2 SFDVKD. The CDR3 is 16 amino acids. The CDR3 DNA sequence: TGTGCCACCAGTGATTCAAGGACAGGGCGCAATCAGCCCCAGCATTTT. This sequence encodes CATSDSRTGRNQPQHF.

The chain recombines TRBV19 with TRBJ1-5; no reliable D call. Germline V lookup: CDR1 LNHDA, CDR2 SQIVND (reference sequence). The ends were cut back, 0 bases at V and 6 bases at J, with 9 bases in the middle. The CDR3 totals 14 residues. The CDR3 bases are TGTGCCAGTAGTATAGAGGTAGGGAGTCAGCCCCAGCATTTT. Amino acids: CASSIEVGSQPQHF.

The V gene is TRBV14, the J gene TRBJ1-1; no clear D. Germline lookup yields CDR1 SGHDN and CDR2 FVKESK. The V end lost 0 bases, the J end lost 3 bases, and 14 bases lay between the germline ends. The CDR3 loop spans 16 amino acids. CDR3 in DNA: TGTGCCAGCAGCCAAGAAATCGAGTGGAGAGACACTGAAGCTTTCTTT. It specifies CASSQEIEWRDTEAFF. Full variable domain (outside the CDR3, taken from reference TRBV14 and TRBJ1-1): EAGVTQFPSHSVIEKGQTVTLRCDPISGHDNLYWYRRVMGKEIKFLLHFVKESKQDESGMPNNRFLAERTGGTYSTLKVQPAELEDSGVYFCASSQEIEWRDTEAFFGQGTRLTVV.

DNA of the CDR3: TGTGCCAGCAGCACATACGGGGTCGGGGCTTTCTTT. Encoded protein: CASSTYGVGAFF. V usage is TRBV11-3 and J usage is TRBJ1-1; D is uncertain. V was pared by 5 bases and J by 11 bases, with 15 bases between. Germline-derived CDR1 and CDR2 are SGHNT and YENEEA. The CDR3 has 12 amino acids.

The chain has TRBV7-9 and TRBJ1-1, with 10 bases that match TRBD1. The length of the CDR3 is 15 residues. Germline V gene data show CDR1 as SEHNR and CDR2 as FQNEAQ (reference sequence). Losses at the gene ends were 8 bases for V and 1 base for J; bases not matched to a gene: 7. Here the CDR3 reads CASGDRGVGNTEAFF. The CDR3 DNA reads TGTGCCAGCGGGGACAGGGGCGTCGGGAACACTGAAGCTTTCTTT.

The genes are TRBV15 and TRBJ1-1; D is possibly TRBD1 (6 bases). This CDR3 is built from 13 residues. V was pared by 6 bases and J by 5 bases, with 13 bases between. Germline V gene data show CDR1 as LNHNV and CDR2 as YYDKDF (reference sequence). This CDR3 is CATRRPQGTEAFF. In nucleotides, the CDR3 is TGTGCCACCAGGAGACCCCAGGGGACTGAAGCTTTCTTT.

This rearrangement joins TRBV7-8 to TRBJ2-3, with 10 bases identical to TRBD2. This CDR3 contains 17 residues. V was clipped by 2 bases and J by 0 bases; unmatched bases: 5. Germline V gene sequence: CDR1 SGHVS, CDR2 FQNEAQ. Here the CDR3 DNA reads TGTGCCAGCAGCTTATCCACTAGCGGGGAGAGCACAGATACGCAGTATTTT. Translated, it gives CASSLSTSGESTDTQYF.

The J gene is TRBJ2-2, the V gene TRBV18, with 9 nucleotides matching TRBD2. This CDR3 spans 18 amino acids. Germline loops: CDR1 KGHSH, CDR2 LQKENI. Unmatched junction bases numbered 8, after V lost 3 bases and J lost 0 bases. For the CDR3, the DNA is TGTGCCAGCTCACCTACCCCCGCTAGCGGGACGAACACCGGGGAGCTGTTTTTT. Amino acids: CASSPTPASGTNTGELFF.

The J gene is TRBJ2-2, the V gene TRBV7-2; D perhaps matches TRBD1 (6 bases). CDR1 SGHTA and CDR2 FQGNSA come from the germline V gene. Trimming stripped 5 bases from V and 0 bases from J, with 13 bases between. The CDR3 spans 16 residues. CDR3 sequence (DNA): TGTGCCAGCAGCGCCCATGGGGGCGCGAACACCGGGGAGCTGTTTTTT. Translation: CASSAHGGANTGELFF.

This clone has more than one count but fewer than ten. V gene TRBV28 combines with J gene TRBJ2-7; D unclear. Germline V gene data show CDR1 as MDHEN and CDR2 as SYDVKM. V lost 6 bases and J lost 4, with 10 bases in between. There are 12 residues in the CDR3. CDR3 sequence reads: CASRRGRYEQYF. The CDR3, as DNA: TGTGCCAGCAGACGCGGCCGATACGAGCAGTACTTC. Drawing the rest from reference TRBV28 and TRBJ2-7, the complete variable domain is DVKVTQSSRYLVKRTGEKVFLECVQDMDHENMFWYRQDPGLGLRLIYFSYDVKMKEKGDIPEGYSVSREKKERFSLILESASTNQTSMYLCASRRGRYEQYFGPGTRLTVT.

The V gene is TRBV18, the J gene TRBJ2-7; weak D call: TRBD2 (6 bases). CDR3 size: 13 residues. V shed 6 bases and J shed 6 bases, with 15 bases lying between them. The V gene's germline CDR1 is KGHSH and CDR2 LQKENI. CDR3 nucleotides: TGTGCCAGCTCTACTAAGGAGGGGTCCGAGCAGTACTTC. Translated, it gives CASSTKEGSEQYF.

The chain uses TRBV5-1 and TRBJ2-3, with TRBD2 matching over 9 bases. J was trimmed by 5 bases and V by 2 bases; bases with no gene match: 6. Per the germline V gene, CDR1 is SGHRS and CDR2 is YFSETQ. The CDR3 length is 15 residues. The CDR3 DNA reads TGCGCCAGCAGCTTTTCTAGCGGGGTGTTAGATACGCAGTATTTT. Residues: CASSFSSGVLDTQYF. Looking up the rest from reference TRBV5-1 and TRBJ2-3 gives the full variable domain: KAGVTQTPRYLIKTRGQQVTLSCSPISGHRSVSWYQQTPGQGLQFLFEYFSETQRNKGNFPGRFSGRQFSNSRSEMNVSTLELGDSALYLCASSFSSGVLDTQYFGPGTRLTVL.

The chain recombines TRBV30 with TRBJ1-3, with D perhaps TRBD1 (5 bases). Trimming took off 1 base at V and 7 bases at J, with 11 bases between the two ends. The CDR3 runs 13 residues. Germline V gene lookup returns CDR1 GTSNPN and CDR2 SVGIG (reference sequence). CDR3 residues: CAWSAVGGNTIYF. The CDR3 DNA sequence: TGTGCCTGGAGTGCAGTGGGGGGGAACACCATATATTTT.

The chain links TRBV10-1 to TRBJ2-3, with 9 bases that match TRBD2. The CDR3 totals 15 residues. Germline loops: CDR1 WNHNN, CDR2 SYGVQD (reference sequence). Trimming took 3 bases from V and 2 from J; bases not matched to a gene: 3. CDR3 loop: CASSELAGTTDTQYF. CDR3 bases: TGCGCCAGCAGTGAACTAGCGGGCACCACAGATACGCAGTATTTT.